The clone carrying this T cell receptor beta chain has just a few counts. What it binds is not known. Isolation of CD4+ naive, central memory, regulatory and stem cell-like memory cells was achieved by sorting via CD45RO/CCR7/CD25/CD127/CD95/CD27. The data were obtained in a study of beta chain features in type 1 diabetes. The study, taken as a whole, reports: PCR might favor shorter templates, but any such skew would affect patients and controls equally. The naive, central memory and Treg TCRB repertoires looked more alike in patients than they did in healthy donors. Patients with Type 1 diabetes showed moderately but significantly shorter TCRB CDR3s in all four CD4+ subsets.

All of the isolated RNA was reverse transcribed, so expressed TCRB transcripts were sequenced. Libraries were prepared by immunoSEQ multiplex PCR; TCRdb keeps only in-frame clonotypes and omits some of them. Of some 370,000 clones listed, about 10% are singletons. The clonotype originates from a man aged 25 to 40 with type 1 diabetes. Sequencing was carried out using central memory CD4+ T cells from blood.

Here the CDR3 reads CASSLSLTAVRAGELFF. CDR3 nucleotide sequence: TGTGCCAGCAGCTTGAGCTTGACGGCCGTTAGGGCCGGGGAGCTGTTTTTT. The chain recombines TRBV5-4 with TRBJ2-2, with no clear D. In germline, CDR1 is SGHNT, CDR2 YYREEE (reference sequence). V was trimmed by 1 base and J by 6 bases, leaving 19 bases between them. This CDR3 region has 17 residues. Complete variable domain (other parts from reference TRBV5-4 and TRBJ2-2): ETGVTQSPTHLIKTRGQQVTLRCSSQSGHNTVSWYQQALGQGPQFIFQYYREEENGRGNFPPRFSGLQFPNYSSELNVNALELDDSALYLCASSLSLTAVRAGELFFGEGSRLTVL.